This T cell receptor (beta chain) stems from a study of cytomegalovirus exposure and HLA in healthy donors. Study-level information: Unique TCR beta sequences numbering some 110 million came from around 180 million T cells in an earlier analysis. Early release data held 85 million or so unique TCRs from HLA-typed donors. General study points: At a 0.05 false discovery rate, a later analysis found around 15,000 TCR beta sequences to be associated with HLA alleles.

Primers: 60 Vbeta forward and 13 Jbeta reverse. Profiled with immunoSEQ multiplex PCR; TCRdb holds only in-frame clones, not every one. The sample carries some 200,000 clones, about 9% recorded once. On this clone itself: The antigen remains unidentified.

The germline V gene encodes CDR1 SGHDT and CDR2 YYEEEE. Trimming cost V 1 base and J 1 base, with 8 bases left between them. The CDR3 sequence is 14 residues long. Sequenced sample: PBMCs. The receptor comes from a woman under 40 in good health and CMV-seropositive. This chain links TRBV5-6 with TRBJ2-5; weak D call: TRBD1 (5 bases). CDR3 nucleotide sequence: TGTGCCAGCAGCTTGACAGGCTTCCAAGAGACCCAGTACTTC. It encodes CASSLTGFQETQYF.